This passage covers 4 T cell receptor beta chains from one sample sequenced in a study of blood T cell repertoires in COVID-19. TCRdb's copy holds only in-frame clones and misses some; the assay was immunoSEQ multiplex PCR. The repertoire holds 140,000 to 150,000 clones, with around 82% as singletons. Material for sequencing was peripheral blood. The receptor source for this set is a man in his 60s with acute or convalescent COVID-19.

The chain combines TRBV11-3 with TRBJ1-5; D might be TRBD1 (5 bases). This CDR3 has 14 amino acids. Germline V CDR1 and CDR2: SGHNT, YENEEA. The germline V and J ends were trimmed by 0 bases and 3 bases, with 6 bases remaining between them. DNA of the CDR3: TGTGCCAGCAGCTTAGACAGGGTCAATCAGCCCCAGCATTTT. Its translation is CASSLDRVNQPQHF.

The chain combines TRBV27 with TRBJ1-6, with TRBD1 identical over 9 bases. Germline V CDR1 and CDR2: MNHEY, SMNVEV (reference sequence). The trim removed 6 bases at V and 1 base at J, leaving 7 bases unmatched. The CDR3 is 17 residues long. The CDR3 nucleotides are TGTGCCAGCAGCGTAACAGGGGGCAGGTCCTATAATTCACCCCTCCACTTT. Encoded protein: CASSVTGGRSYNSPLHF.

The rearrangement joins TRBV21-1 to TRBJ2-2; the DNA was not used to check the table's D call, TRBD2. TRBV21-1 counts as a pseudogene. This CDR3 has 19 residues. This chain's CDR3 is CASSKEGVAGSLRTGELFF. CDR3 sequence (DNA): TGTGCCAGCAGCAAAGAGGGGGTAGCGGGCTCCTTAAGAACCGGGGAGCTGTTTTTT.

The chain combines TRBV5-4 with TRBJ2-1, with D perhaps TRBD1 (5 bases). The CDR3 runs to 13 residues. Germline V gives CDR1 SGHNT, CDR2 YYREEE (reference sequence). With 3 bases removed from V and 10 bases from J, the gap between germline ends came to 14 bases. CDR3 in DNA: TGTGCCAGCAGCTCGGATGTGACAGAGGAGCAGTTCTTC. It encodes CASSSDVTEEQFF.